The rows below give T cell receptor beta chains drawn from one sample of a study of CD8 T cells in ankylosing spondylitis. From the 5' RACE reads, TCRdb called clonotypes with MiXCR, one entry per CDR3 protein. The repertoire has about 420,000 distinct CDR3 sequences, approximately 20% of them found once; the top ten carry 15% to 20%. The sequenced sample was blood, either unsorted or a sorted T cell fraction (not recorded which). Every receptor here comes from a male donor with ankylosing spondylitis. CDR3s include the opening cysteine and the closing phenylalanine or tryptophan. A D gene is named only where the DNA matches it firmly. The size entry is marked missing in some rows and otherwise reads once, few, many or a size class.

-	-	TRBV7-8	TRBJ2-2	CASSQLGGNAGELFF	TGTGCCAGCAGCCAACTAGGCGGGAACGCCGGGGAGCTGTTTTTT
-	once	TRBV20-1	TRBJ1-4	CSAGVGSEKLFF	TGCAGTGCTGGGGTCGGAAGTGAAAAACTGTTTTTT
-	-	TRBV11-1	TRBJ2-2	CASSPSHRGELFF	TGTGCCAGCAGCCCCTCCCACCGCGGGGAGCTGTTTTTT
TRBD2	many	TRBV6-5	TRBJ2-3	CASSYSGGSTDTQYF	TGCGCCAGCAGCTACAGCGGGGGAAGCACAGATACGCAGTATTTT
-	few	TRBV6-2/TRBV6-3	TRBJ2-1	CASSYLETGFAYNEQFF	TGTGCCAGCAGCTACTTGGAAACAGGGTTCGCGTACAATGAGCAGTTCTTC
-	-	TRBV10-3	TRBJ1-1	CAISRETEAFF	TGTGCCATCAGCAGGGAAACTGAAGCTTTCTTT
TRBD1	many	TRBV5-1	TRBJ1-6	CASSLAGQGVNSPLHF	TGCGCCAGCAGTTTGGCCGGACAGGGCGTTAATTCACCCCTCCACTTT
-	many	TRBV29-1	TRBJ1-1	CSVVPGRTGAEAFF	TGCAGCGTTGTTCCGGGACGAACGGGGGCTGAAGCTTTCTTT
TRBD1	-	TRBV28	TRBJ2-3	CASRTGAKDTQYF	TGTGCCAGCAGGACAGGGGCCAAAGATACGCAGTATTTT
-	few	TRBV29-1	TRBJ2-7	CSVEGRGSSYEQYF	TGCAGCGTTGAAGGACGGGGCAGCTCCTACGAGCAGTACTTC
-	-	TRBV7-8	TRBJ2-7	CASMKERAPGEQYF	TGTGCCAGCATGAAAGAGAGGGCCCCGGGGGAGCAGTACTTC
TRBD1	few	TRBV2	TRBJ2-2	CASKGTVAGELFF	TGTGCCAGTAAGGGGACAGTAGCCGGGGAGCTGTTTTTT
-	few	TRBV5-6	TRBJ2-7	CASSKWRNSYEQYF	TGTGCCAGCAGCAAATGGCGGAACTCCTACGAGCAGTACTTC
-	-	TRBV7-9	TRBJ1-2	CASSLGGSESYGYTF	TGTGCCAGCAGCTTAGGGGGCTCTGAATCCTATGGCTACACCTTC
TRBD2	few	TRBV7-7	TRBJ2-5	CASSPSRGGQETQYF	TGTGCCAGCAGCCCCAGCCGGGGAGGGCAAGAGACCCAGTACTTC
-	few	TRBV5-1	TRBJ1-5	CASSLDGGYSNQPQHF	TGCGCCAGCAGCTTGGACGGTGGGTATAGCAATCAGCCCCAGCATTTT
-	few	TRBV7-3	TRBJ2-3	CASSVAGAGTDTQYF	TGTGCCAGCAGCGTCGCAGGGGCAGGGACAGATACGCAGTATTTT
-	-	TRBV12-3/TRBV12-4	TRBJ1-4	CASRGPGYEKLFF	TGTGCCAGCAGAGGGCCCGGGTATGAAAAACTGTTTTTT